Below, 16 T cell receptor beta chains from the same sample are listed, as sequenced in a study of shared T cell receptors in the human thymus. Data came from immunoSEQ multiplex PCR; TCRdb stores just in-frame clones and leaves some out. This table has about 660,000 clones, about 89% appearing once. This sample was also put to use in a study of human thymus T cells.

Sequencing was carried out using thymocytes. The receptors were sampled from a boy younger than two with a congenital heart defect.

The chain combines TRBV6-5 with TRBJ2-2; 8 nucleotides agree with TRBD1. Per the germline V gene, CDR1 is MNHEY and CDR2 is SVGAGI. The V gene end was trimmed by 0 bases and the J gene end by 7 bases; junction bases not matched to a gene: 7. CDR3 length equals 16 residues. CDR3 region: CASSYSPYRGSGELFF. In DNA, the CDR3 is TGTGCCAGCAGTTACTCGCCCTACAGGGGGAGCGGGGAGCTGTTTTTT.

The CDR3 bases are TGTGCCAGCAGCCGAGGGGACAGGGAATGGGATTCACCCCTCCACTTT. Its translation: CASSRGDREWDSPLHF. J is TRBJ1-6 and V is TRBV5-6; 9 nucleotides agree with TRBD1. CDR1 is SGHDT and CDR2 is YYEEEE in the germline V gene. The junction had 10 bases not matched to a gene; V was cut back by 4 bases and J by 8 bases. The CDR3 has 16 amino acids. Based on the CDR3 plus reference TRBV5-6 and TRBJ1-6, the full variable domain is DAGVTQSPTHLIKTRGQQVTLRCSPKSGHDTVSWYQQALGQGPQFIFQYYEEEERQRGNFPDRFSGHQFPNYSSELNVNALLLGDSALYLCASSRGDREWDSPLHFGNGTRLTVT.

The chain has TRBV28 and TRBJ1-1; no clear D. The CDR3 consists of 13 residues. Germline loops: CDR1 MDHEN, CDR2 SYDVKM. V was clipped by 6 bases and J by 4 bases, with 12 bases between them. DNA of the CDR3: TGTGCCAGCAGCCCAACTCTCGTCACTGAAGCTTTCTTT. Translating gives CASSPTLVTEAFF.

The chain carries TRBV27 and TRBJ2-3; 8 nucleotides agree with TRBD2. There are 16 residues in the CDR3. Germline-derived CDR1 and CDR2 are MNHEY and SMNVEV (reference sequence). Trimming at V came to 11 bases and at J to 4 bases, leaving 17 bases not matched to a gene. The CDR3 nucleotides are TGTGCCTCGCACCCCCGGCGGGGGGCCAGGCCAGATACGCAGTATTTT. As protein: CASHPRRGARPDTQYF.

A note on this clone: The sample contains more than one DNA sequence encoding this CDR3. The chain links TRBV28 to TRBJ1-2; maybe TRBD1 (5 bases). The CDR3 has 13 amino acids. Trimming shortened V by 2 bases and J by 3 bases, and 7 bases separated the two germline ends. Germline lookup yields CDR1 MDHEN and CDR2 SYDVKM. CDR3 sequence reads: CASSLQGYYGYTF. CDR3 DNA: TGTGCCAGCAGTTTACAGGGATACTATGGCTACACCTTC.

The V call is TRBV7-2, the J call TRBJ2-3; the D gene is possibly TRBD2 (6 bases). Germline V lookup: CDR1 SGHTA, CDR2 FQGNSA. Trimming took 1 base from V and 4 from J, leaving 12 bases between them. The CDR3 loop spans 15 amino acids. CDR3 region: CASSLGGRSSDTQYF. The CDR3 DNA reads as TGTGCCAGCAGCTTAGGTGGGAGGAGTTCAGATACGCAGTATTTT.

The rearrangement joins TRBV6-6 to TRBJ2-1; D might be TRBD1 (5 bases). The V gene's germline CDR1 is MNHNY and CDR2 SVGAGI (reference sequence). The CDR3 contains 13 residues. Between the trimmed V and J ends, which lost 6 bases and 7 bases, there was a span of 13 bases. CDR3 DNA: TGTGCCAGCAGGAAGACAGTTGGGAATGAGCAGTTCTTC. Protein product: CASRKTVGNEQFF.

The rearrangement links TRBV19 to TRBJ2-5, with TRBD2 matching over 10 bases. V was clipped by 5 bases and J by 5 bases; unmatched bases: 14. Germline V gene data show CDR1 as LNHDA and CDR2 as SQIVND (reference sequence). This CDR3 region has 17 residues. CDR3 DNA: TGTGCCAGTAGTCCCAACCCCCGGACTAGCGGTGGGGAGACCCAGTACTTC. This encodes CASSPNPRTSGGETQYF.

This sequence joins TRBV28 and TRBJ2-1; a possible D gene is TRBD1 (5 bases). V lost 3 bases to trimming and J lost 10 bases, with 10 bases between them. The CDR3 extends over 12 amino acids. The germline gives CDR1 MDHEN, CDR2 SYDVKM. The CDR3 DNA reads as TGTGCCAGCAGTTTGCCAAGGGGCGAGCAGTTCTTC. It is translated as CASSLPRGEQFF.

This clone turned up a few times. The CDR3 region is CASSYSAGAGTEAFF. In nucleotides, the CDR3 is TGTGCCAGCAGTTACTCGGCGGGGGCCGGGACTGAAGCTTTCTTT. The genes are TRBV6-5 and TRBJ1-1; tentatively, D is TRBD1 (6 bases). Trimming cost V 0 bases and J 5 bases, with 13 bases left between them. Germline loops: CDR1 MNHEY, CDR2 SVGAGI. This CDR3 contains 15 residues.

This chain joins TRBV1 and TRBJ1-2; no check of the table's D call, TRBD1, against the DNA was made. TRBV1 is marked as a pseudogene. CDR3 size: 17 residues. For the CDR3, the DNA is TGCACCAGCAGCCAAGCGAGCCCGGGACACCTTAACTATGGCTACACCTTC. Translating gives CTSSQASPGHLNYGYTF.

The rearrangement joins TRBV9 to TRBJ2-3; 8 bases map to TRBD2. The CDR3 is 15 amino acids. J gave up 6 bases and V 0 bases, and 6 bases lay outside the gene matches. CDR1 SGDLS and CDR2 YYNGEE come from the germline V gene. The CDR3 DNA follows: TGTGCCAGCAGCGTAGCCGGGCGGGAGGCCGATACGCAGTATTTT. Residues: CASSVAGREADTQYF. The full variable domain, its missing parts supplied by reference TRBV9 and TRBJ2-3, is DSGVTQTPKHLITATGQRVTLRCSPRSGDLSVYWYQQSLDQGLQFLIQYYNGEERAKGNILERFSAQQFPDLHSELNLSSLELGDSALYFCASSVAGREADTQYFGPGTRLTVL.

The sample holds a few counts of this clone. This sample also contains other DNA sequences that code for the same CDR3. The rearrangement joins TRBV7-2 to TRBJ2-7, with 8 nucleotides matching TRBD1. The CDR3 is 14 residues long. The germline gives CDR1 SGHTA, CDR2 FQGNSA. V was pared by 5 bases and J by 1 base, with 4 bases of the junction left unmatched. The CDR3 coding sequence is TGTGCCAGCAGCCCTCGGACAGGGTCCTACGAGCAGTACTTC. This encodes CASSPRTGSYEQYF.

The V gene is TRBV5-6, the J gene TRBJ1-1, with 9 bases matching TRBD1. The CDR3 totals 18 residues. CDR1 SGHDT and CDR2 YYEEEE come from the germline V gene. The trim removed 5 bases at V and 1 base at J, leaving 15 bases unmatched. For the CDR3, the DNA is TGTGCCAGCAGTTTAACAATGGGACAGGGAAATAGGAACACTGAAGCTTTCTTT. It encodes CASSLTMGQGNRNTEAFF.

This clone was seen a single time. V and J are TRBV5-5 and TRBJ2-7, with D possibly TRBD1 on 5 matching bases. From germline, CDR1 is SGHKS and CDR2 YYEKEE (reference sequence). The V gene lost 2 bases and the J gene lost 3 bases, with 12 bases spanning the gap. The CDR3 covers 14 residues. As DNA, the CDR3 is TGTGCCAGCAGCTTCACTTGGACATGCTACGAGCAGTACTTC. Its translation: CASSFTWTCYEQYF.

The genes are TRBV30 and TRBJ1-2; 8 bases agree with TRBD1. This CDR3 is built from 13 residues. Germline-derived CDR1 and CDR2 are GTSNPN and SVGIG (reference sequence). V was clipped by 2 bases and J by 8 bases; unmatched bases: 7. CDR3 nucleotides: TGTGCCTGGAGTCCCCGGACAGGGTGGGGCTACACCTTC. Protein product: CAWSPRTGWGYTF.